The next 13 T cell receptor beta chains were all read from a single sample in a study of blood T cell repertoires in COVID-19. Using immunoSEQ multiplex PCR, the repertoire was profiled, and TCRdb retains in-frame clones only, with some absent. Altogether roughly 54,000 clones are present, around 93% being singletons, with the ten largest covering 7% to 8%. Sequencing used peripheral blood. Receptor source: a woman in her sixties with active or convalescent COVID-19.

The rearrangement links TRBV28 to TRBJ1-2; a weak D match, TRBD1 (5 bases). The CDR3 covers 16 residues. Germline V lookup: CDR1 MDHEN, CDR2 SYDVKM. Trimming took 5 bases from V and 7 from J, leaving 23 bases between them. DNA of the CDR3: TGTGCCAGCAGTAACCCCTCCGGAGGGGCGGATGGTGGCTACACCTTC. Translation gives CASSNPSGGADGGYTF.

This chain joins TRBV7-2 and TRBJ2-4, with 15 bases matching TRBD2. CDR3 length: 16 residues. The trim removed 5 bases at V and 6 bases at J, leaving 5 bases unmatched. Germline V lookup: CDR1 SGHTA, CDR2 FQGNSA. The CDR3 sequence: CASSLWTSGRGNIQYF. Written as DNA, the CDR3 is TGTGCCAGCAGCCTTTGGACTAGCGGGAGGGGAAACATTCAGTACTTC. Based on the CDR3 plus reference TRBV7-2 and TRBJ2-4, the full variable domain is GAGVSQSPSNKVTEKGKDVELRCDPISGHTALYWYRQSLGQGLEFLIYFQGNSAPDKSGLPSDRFSAERTGGSVSTLTIQRTQQEDSAVYLCASSLWTSGRGNIQYFGAGTRLSVL.

This clone was recorded a few times. The gene calls are TRBV28 and TRBJ1-1, with 11 positions matching TRBD1. The germline gives CDR1 MDHEN, CDR2 SYDVKM. V was pared by 4 bases and J by 3 bases, with 10 bases of the junction left unmatched. CDR3 length: 17 residues. CDR3 region: CASSSPGTGGTHTEAFF. The CDR3 DNA is TGTGCCAGCAGTTCACCTGGGACAGGGGGAACTCACACTGAAGCTTTCTTT.

J is TRBJ1-5 and V is TRBV6-1; D uncertain. This CDR3 has 13 amino acids. Germline V gene sequence: CDR1 MNHNS, CDR2 SASEGT. Deletions cut 1 base from V and 4 bases from J, with 5 bases between. The CDR3 DNA reads TGTGCCAGCAGTGAAGGGCCTAATCAGCCCCAGCATTTT. It codes for CASSEGPNQPQHF.

This clone was seen just once. The chain combines TRBV5-4 with TRBJ1-5, with 8 bases fitting TRBD1. The CDR3 covers 19 residues. The ends lost 0 bases at V and 1 base at J; junction bases unmatched: 12. Germline V CDR1 and CDR2: SGHNT, YYREEE (reference sequence). CDR3 region: CASSLGDRIVVESNQPQHF. The CDR3, as DNA: TGTGCCAGCAGCTTGGGGGACAGGATAGTGGTAGAAAGCAATCAGCCCCAGCATTTT.

This clone showed up just once. The gene calls are TRBV7-2 and TRBJ1-3; 8 bases map to TRBD1. V was clipped by 5 bases and J by 2 bases; unmatched bases: 5. Germline CDR1 SGHTA, CDR2 FQGNSA. The CDR3 loop spans 15 amino acids. CDR3 bases: TGTGCCAGCAGCCTACAGGGGGAAGCTGGAAACACCATATATTTT. This translates into CASSLQGEAGNTIYF.

This rearrangement joins TRBV15 to TRBJ2-1; no firm D call. Germline V gene lookup returns CDR1 LNHNV and CDR2 YYDKDF (reference sequence). Trimming removed 0 bases at V and 5 bases at J, with 5 bases between. The CDR3 sequence is 13 residues long. The CDR3 is CATSRDFNNEQFF. The CDR3 DNA is TGTGCCACCAGCAGAGATTTCAACAATGAGCAGTTCTTC. The complete variable domain, with remaining parts taken from reference TRBV15 and TRBJ2-1, reads DAMVIQNPRYQVTQFGKPVTLSCSQTLNHNVMYWYQQKSSQAPKLLFHYYDKDFNNEADTPDNFQSRRPNTSFCFLDIRSPGLGDTAMYLCATSRDFNNEQFFGPGTRLTVL.

This clone was seen only once. V and J are TRBV24-1 and TRBJ1-5; possible D gene TRBD1, 6 bases. There are 17 residues in the CDR3. Germline V gives CDR1 KGHDR, CDR2 SFDVKD. Deletions cut 2 bases from V and 5 bases from J, with 18 bases between. This CDR3 is CATSDSTPQGNDQPQHF. CDR3 nucleotide sequence: TGTGCCACCAGTGATTCCACACCTCAGGGGAATGATCAGCCCCAGCATTTT.

The V gene is TRBV6-5, the J gene TRBJ2-7; TRBD1 aligns across 7 bases. Germline CDR1 reads MNHEY; CDR2 reads SVGAGI. The CDR3 contains 14 residues. Germline trimming cut 3 bases from V and 5 bases from J; bases unmatched to any gene: 7. CDR3 DNA: TGTGCCAGCAGTTATACTCTCGGACAGGACGAGCAGTACTTC. Protein sequence: CASSYTLGQDEQYF.

The V call is TRBV7-2, the J call TRBJ2-4; D call uncertain. V was shortened by 4 bases and J by 0 bases, with 13 bases between the two germline ends. This CDR3 has 16 residues. The germline V gene has CDR1 SGHTA and CDR2 FQGNSA. DNA of the CDR3: TGTGCCAGCAGCTCTAGAGACGCCGTAGCCAAAAACATTCAGTACTTC. Translating gives CASSSRDAVAKNIQYF.

This clone has just one count. This CDR3 reads CASSPGTGVHEQFF. CDR3 nucleotides: TGTGCCAGCAGTCCTGGGACAGGGGTTCATGAGCAGTTCTTC. The rearrangement uses TRBV27 and TRBJ2-1, with 10 bases lining up with TRBD1. This CDR3 has 14 residues. Germline V lookup: CDR1 MNHEY, CDR2 SMNVEV (reference sequence). J lost 8 bases, V lost 5 bases, and 6 bases had no gene match.

The V call is TRBV19, the J call TRBJ1-2, with a possible D match to TRBD1 (6 bases). V lost 5 bases, J lost 1 base, and 17 bases lay in between. CDR3 length: 16 amino acids. Per germline, CDR1 LNHDA and CDR2 SQIVND (reference sequence). CDR3 residues: CASSSYQGHLNYGYTF. The DNA for the CDR3 is TGTGCCAGTAGTTCCTACCAGGGACACCTTAACTATGGCTACACCTTC.

The gene calls are TRBV28 and TRBJ1-2, with D uncertain. This CDR3 has 14 amino acids. V lost 5 bases and J 5 bases, leaving 15 bases between the germline ends. The germline gives CDR1 MDHEN, CDR2 SYDVKM. CDR3 protein: CASSIRVQLYGYTF. The DNA for the CDR3 is TGTGCCAGCAGTATTCGGGTTCAACTTTATGGCTACACCTTC.